The T cell receptor beta chain described here comes from a study of blood T cell repertoires in COVID-19. The overall study: Acute and convalescent COVID-19 samples came from the United States, Italy and Spain.

CDR3 length: 15 residues. Germline V lookup: CDR1 SGHAT, CDR2 FQNNGV. Trimming at V came to 5 bases and at J to 4 bases, leaving 6 bases not matched to a gene. Repertoires were generated with immunoSEQ multiplex PCR, while TCRdb's copy carries only in-frame clones and drops some. There are 150,000 to 180,000 clones in the sample; about four fifths occur only once, and around 28% lies in the top ten. The sequence derives from a woman in her sixties with acute or convalescent COVID-19. The sample consisted of peripheral blood. The chain has TRBV11-2 and TRBJ1-3; 9 bases fit TRBD1. The CDR3: CASSPRTGAGNTIYF. The CDR3 bases are TGTGCCAGCAGCCCTCGGACAGGGGCAGGAAACACCATATATTTT.